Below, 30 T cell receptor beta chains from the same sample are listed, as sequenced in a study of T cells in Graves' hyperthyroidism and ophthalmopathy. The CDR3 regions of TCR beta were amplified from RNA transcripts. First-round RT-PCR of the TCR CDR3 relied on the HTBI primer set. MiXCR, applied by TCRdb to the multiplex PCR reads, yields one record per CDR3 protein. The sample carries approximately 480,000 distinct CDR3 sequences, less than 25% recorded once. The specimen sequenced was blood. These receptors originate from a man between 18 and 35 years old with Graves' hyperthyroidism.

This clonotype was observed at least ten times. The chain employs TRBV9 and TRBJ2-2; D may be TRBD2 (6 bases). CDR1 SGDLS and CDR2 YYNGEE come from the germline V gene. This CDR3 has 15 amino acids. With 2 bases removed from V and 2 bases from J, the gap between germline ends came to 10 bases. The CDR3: CASSVGGANTGELFF. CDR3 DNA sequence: TGTGCCAGCAGCGTTGGCGGGGCCAACACCGGGGAGCTGTTTTTT.

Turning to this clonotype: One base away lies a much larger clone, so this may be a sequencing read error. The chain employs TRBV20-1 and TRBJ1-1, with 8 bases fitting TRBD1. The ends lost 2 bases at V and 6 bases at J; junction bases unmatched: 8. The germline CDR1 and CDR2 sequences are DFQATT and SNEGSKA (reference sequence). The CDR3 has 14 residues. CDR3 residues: CSARLGTGISEAFF. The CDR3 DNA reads TGCAGTGCTAGATTAGGGACAGGCATCTCTGAAGCTTTCTTT.

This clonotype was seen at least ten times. The CDR3 protein is CASSPPLWRMLAKNIQYF. The CDR3 coding sequence is TGTGCCAGCAGTCCACCTTTGTGGCGCATGCTAGCCAAAAACATTCAGTACTTC. V is TRBV28 and J is TRBJ2-4; D remains ambiguous. Germline values: CDR1 MDHEN, CDR2 SYDVKM. The length of the CDR3 is 18 residues. V was cut by 5 bases and J by 0 bases, with 20 bases left in between. Full variable domain (missing parts from reference TRBV28 and TRBJ2-4): DVKVTQSSRYLVKRTGEKVFLECVQDMDHENMFWYRQDPGLGLRLIYFSYDVKMKEKGDIPEGYSVSREKKERFSLILESASTNQTSMYLCASSPPLWRMLAKNIQYFGAGTRLSVL.

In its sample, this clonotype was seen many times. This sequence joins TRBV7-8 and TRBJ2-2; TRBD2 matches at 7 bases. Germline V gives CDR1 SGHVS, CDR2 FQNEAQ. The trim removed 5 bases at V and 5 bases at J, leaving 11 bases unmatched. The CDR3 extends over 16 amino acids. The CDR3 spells CASSGRDYVKTGELFF. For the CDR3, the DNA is TGTGCCAGCAGCGGCCGGGACTACGTTAAGACCGGGGAGCTGTTTTTT. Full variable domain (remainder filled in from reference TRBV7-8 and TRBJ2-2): GAGVSQSPRYKVAKRGQDVALRCDPISGHVSLFWYQQALGQGPEFLTYFQNEAQLDKSGLPSDRFFAERPEGSVSTLKIQRTQQEDSAVYLCASSGRDYVKTGELFFGEGSRLTVL.

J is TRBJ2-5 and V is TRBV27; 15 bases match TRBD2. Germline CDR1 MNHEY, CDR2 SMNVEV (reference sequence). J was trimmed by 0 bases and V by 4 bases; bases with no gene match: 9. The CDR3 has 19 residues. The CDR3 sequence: CASSSPGTSGGPYQETQYF. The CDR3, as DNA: TGTGCCAGCAGTTCGCCCGGGACTAGCGGGGGGCCGTACCAAGAGACCCAGTACTTC.

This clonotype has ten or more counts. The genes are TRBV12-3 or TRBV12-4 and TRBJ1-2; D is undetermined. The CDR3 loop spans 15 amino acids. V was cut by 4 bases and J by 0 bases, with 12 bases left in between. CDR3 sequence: CASSSQRPPNYGYTF. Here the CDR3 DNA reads TGTGCCAGCAGTTCCCAGAGACCGCCTAACTATGGCTACACCTTC.

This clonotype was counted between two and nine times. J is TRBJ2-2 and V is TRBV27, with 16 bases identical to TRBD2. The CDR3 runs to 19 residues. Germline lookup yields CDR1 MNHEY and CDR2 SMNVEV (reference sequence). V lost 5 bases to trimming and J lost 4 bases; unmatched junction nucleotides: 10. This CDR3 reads CASSPPGLAGGPGTGELFF. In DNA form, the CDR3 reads TGTGCCAGCAGTCCCCCGGGACTAGCGGGGGGGCCGGGCACCGGGGAGCTGTTTTTT.

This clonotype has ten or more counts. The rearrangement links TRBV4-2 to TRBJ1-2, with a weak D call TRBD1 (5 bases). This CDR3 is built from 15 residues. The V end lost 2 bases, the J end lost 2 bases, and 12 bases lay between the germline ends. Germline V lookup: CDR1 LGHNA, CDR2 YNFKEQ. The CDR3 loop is CASSQLAGHNYGYTF. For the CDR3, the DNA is TGTGCCAGCAGCCAATTGGCTGGACACAACTATGGCTACACCTTC.

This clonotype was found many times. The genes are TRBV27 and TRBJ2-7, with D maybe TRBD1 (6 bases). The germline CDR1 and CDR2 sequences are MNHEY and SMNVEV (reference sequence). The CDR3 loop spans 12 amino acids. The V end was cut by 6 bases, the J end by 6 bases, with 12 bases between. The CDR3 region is CASRGQAPEQYF. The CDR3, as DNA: TGTGCCAGCAGGGGACAAGCCCCCGAGCAGTACTTC.

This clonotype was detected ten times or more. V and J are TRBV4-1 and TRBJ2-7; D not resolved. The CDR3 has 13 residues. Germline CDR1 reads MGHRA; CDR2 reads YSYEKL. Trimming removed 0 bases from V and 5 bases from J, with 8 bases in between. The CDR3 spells CASSQDRVDEQYF. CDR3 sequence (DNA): TGCGCCAGCAGCCAAGATAGAGTGGACGAGCAGTACTTC.

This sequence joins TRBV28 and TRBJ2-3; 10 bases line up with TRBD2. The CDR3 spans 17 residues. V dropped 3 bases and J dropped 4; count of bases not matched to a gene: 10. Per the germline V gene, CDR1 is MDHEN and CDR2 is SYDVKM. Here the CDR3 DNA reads TGTGCCAGCAGTTTTGTGGCTAGCGGGAGTATTGCAGATACGCAGTATTTT. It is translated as CASSFVASGSIADTQYF.

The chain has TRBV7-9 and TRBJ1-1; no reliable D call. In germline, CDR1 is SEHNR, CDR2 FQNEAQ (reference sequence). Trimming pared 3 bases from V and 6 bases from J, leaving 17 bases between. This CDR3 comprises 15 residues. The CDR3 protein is CASSFPEVLEAEAFF. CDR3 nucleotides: TGTGCCAGCAGCTTTCCCGAGGTCCTGGAGGCTGAAGCTTTCTTT.

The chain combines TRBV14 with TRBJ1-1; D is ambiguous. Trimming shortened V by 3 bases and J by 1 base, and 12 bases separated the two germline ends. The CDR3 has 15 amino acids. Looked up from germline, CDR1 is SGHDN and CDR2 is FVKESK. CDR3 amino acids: CASSQDWRTNTEAFF. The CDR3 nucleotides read TGTGCCAGCAGCCAGGATTGGCGGACGAACACTGAAGCTTTCTTT.

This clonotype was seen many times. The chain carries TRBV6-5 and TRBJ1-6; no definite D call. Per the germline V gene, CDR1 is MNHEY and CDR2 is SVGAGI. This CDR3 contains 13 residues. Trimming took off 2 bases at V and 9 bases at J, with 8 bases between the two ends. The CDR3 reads CASSYGPSSPLHF. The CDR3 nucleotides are TGTGCCAGCAGTTACGGGCCATCTTCACCCCTCCACTTT.

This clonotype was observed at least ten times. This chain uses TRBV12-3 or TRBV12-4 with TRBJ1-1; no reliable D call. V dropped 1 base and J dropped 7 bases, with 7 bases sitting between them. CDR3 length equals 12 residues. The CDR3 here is CASSLGSVEAFF. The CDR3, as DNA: TGTGCCAGCAGTTTAGGGTCAGTTGAAGCTTTCTTT.

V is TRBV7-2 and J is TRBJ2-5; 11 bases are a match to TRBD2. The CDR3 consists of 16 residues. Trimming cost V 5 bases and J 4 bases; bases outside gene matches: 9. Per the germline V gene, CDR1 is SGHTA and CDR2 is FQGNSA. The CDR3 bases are TGTGCCAGCAGCCCCCCGGGACTAGCGGTGACAGAGACCCAGTACTTC. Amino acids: CASSPPGLAVTETQYF.

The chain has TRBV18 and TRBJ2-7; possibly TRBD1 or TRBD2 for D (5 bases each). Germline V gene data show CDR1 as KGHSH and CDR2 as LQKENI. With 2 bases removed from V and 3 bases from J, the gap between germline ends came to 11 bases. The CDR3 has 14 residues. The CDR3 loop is CASSPGTVDYEQYF. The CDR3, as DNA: TGTGCCAGCTCACCAGGGACGGTCGACTACGAGCAGTACTTC.

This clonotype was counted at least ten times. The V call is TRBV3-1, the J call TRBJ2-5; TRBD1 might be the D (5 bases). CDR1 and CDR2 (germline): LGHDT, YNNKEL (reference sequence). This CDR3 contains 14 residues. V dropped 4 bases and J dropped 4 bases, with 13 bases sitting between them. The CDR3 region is CASSLQAASETQYF. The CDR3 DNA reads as TGTGCCAGCAGCCTACAGGCAGCCTCAGAGACCCAGTACTTC.

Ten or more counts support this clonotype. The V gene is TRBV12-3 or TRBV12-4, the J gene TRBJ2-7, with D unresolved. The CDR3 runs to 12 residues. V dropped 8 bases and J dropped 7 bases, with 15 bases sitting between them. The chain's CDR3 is CASGGPGVEQYF. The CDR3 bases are TGTGCCAGCGGCGGACCCGGCGTGGAGCAGTACTTC.

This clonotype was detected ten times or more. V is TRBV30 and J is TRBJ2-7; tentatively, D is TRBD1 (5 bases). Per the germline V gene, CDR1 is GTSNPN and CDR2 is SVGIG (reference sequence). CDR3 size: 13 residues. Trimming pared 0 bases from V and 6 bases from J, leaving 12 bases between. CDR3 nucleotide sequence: TGTGCCTGGAGTGTTGCCAGGGCAGGCGAGCAGTACTTC. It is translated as CAWSVARAGEQYF.

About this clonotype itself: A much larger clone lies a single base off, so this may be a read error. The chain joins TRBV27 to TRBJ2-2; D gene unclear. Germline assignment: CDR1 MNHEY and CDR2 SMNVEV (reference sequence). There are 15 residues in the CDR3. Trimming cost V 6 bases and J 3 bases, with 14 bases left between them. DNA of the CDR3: TGTGCCAGCAGCCTCTCCGGGCTGCACACCGGGGAGCTGTTTTTT. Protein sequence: CASSLSGLHTGELFF.

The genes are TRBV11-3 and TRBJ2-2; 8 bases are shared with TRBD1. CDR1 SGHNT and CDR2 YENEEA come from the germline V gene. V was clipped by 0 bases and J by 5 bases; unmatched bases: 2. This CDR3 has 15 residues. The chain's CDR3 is CASSLDRGQTGELFF. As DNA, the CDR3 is TGTGCCAGCAGCTTAGACAGGGGGCAGACCGGGGAGCTGTTTTTT.

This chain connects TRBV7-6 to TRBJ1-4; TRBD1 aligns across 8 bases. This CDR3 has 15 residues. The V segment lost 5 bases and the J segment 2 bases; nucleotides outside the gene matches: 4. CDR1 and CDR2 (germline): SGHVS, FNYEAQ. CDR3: CASSRSGGTNEKLFF. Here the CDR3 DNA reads TGTGCCAGCAGCAGGTCAGGGGGCACTAATGAAAAACTGTTTTTT.

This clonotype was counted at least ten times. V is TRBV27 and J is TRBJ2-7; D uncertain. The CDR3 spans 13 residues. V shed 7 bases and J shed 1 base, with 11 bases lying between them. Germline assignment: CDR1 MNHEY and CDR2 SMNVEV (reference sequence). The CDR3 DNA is TGTGCCAGCAAGGGTTCCAGTTCCTACGAGCAGTACTTC. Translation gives CASKGSSSYEQYF.

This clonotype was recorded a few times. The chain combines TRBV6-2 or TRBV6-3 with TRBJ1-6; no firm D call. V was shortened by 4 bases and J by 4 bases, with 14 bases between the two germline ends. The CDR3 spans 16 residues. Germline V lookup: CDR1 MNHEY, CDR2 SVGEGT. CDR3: CASSFTLESYNSPLHF. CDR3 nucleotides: TGTGCCAGCAGTTTTACACTTGAGAGTTATAATTCACCCCTCCACTTT.

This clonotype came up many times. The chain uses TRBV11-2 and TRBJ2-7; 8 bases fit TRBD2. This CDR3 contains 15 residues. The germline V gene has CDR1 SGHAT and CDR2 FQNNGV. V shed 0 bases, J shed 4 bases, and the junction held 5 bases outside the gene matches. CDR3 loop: CASSLDGGGRYEQYF. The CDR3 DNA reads TGTGCCAGCAGCTTAGACGGGGGGGGCAGGTACGAGCAGTACTTC.

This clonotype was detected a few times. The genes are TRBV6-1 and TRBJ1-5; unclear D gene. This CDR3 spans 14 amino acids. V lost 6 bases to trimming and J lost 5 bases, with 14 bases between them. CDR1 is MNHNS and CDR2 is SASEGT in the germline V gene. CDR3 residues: CASSSGLLYQPQHF. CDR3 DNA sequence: TGTGCCAGCAGCTCTGGACTGTTGTATCAGCCCCAGCATTTT.

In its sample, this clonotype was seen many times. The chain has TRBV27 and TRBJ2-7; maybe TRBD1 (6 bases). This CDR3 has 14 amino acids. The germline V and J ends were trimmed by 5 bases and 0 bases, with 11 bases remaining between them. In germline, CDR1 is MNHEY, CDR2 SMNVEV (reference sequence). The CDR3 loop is CASSVRQDSYEQYF. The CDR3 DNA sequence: TGTGCCAGCAGTGTCCGACAGGACTCCTACGAGCAGTACTTC.

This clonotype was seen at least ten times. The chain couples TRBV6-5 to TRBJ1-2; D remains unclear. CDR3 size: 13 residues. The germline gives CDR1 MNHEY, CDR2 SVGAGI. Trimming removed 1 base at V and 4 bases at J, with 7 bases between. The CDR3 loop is CASSYWQFYGYTF. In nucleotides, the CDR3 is TGTGCCAGCAGTTACTGGCAGTTCTATGGCTACACCTTC.

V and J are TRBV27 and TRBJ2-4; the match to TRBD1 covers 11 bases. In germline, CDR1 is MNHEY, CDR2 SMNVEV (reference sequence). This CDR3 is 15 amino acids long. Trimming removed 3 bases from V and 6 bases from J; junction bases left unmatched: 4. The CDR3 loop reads CASSLEGTGGNIQYF. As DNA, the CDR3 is TGTGCCAGCAGTTTGGAGGGGACAGGGGGAAACATTCAGTACTTC.